The 5 T cell receptor beta chains below come from one sample, sequenced in a study of cytomegalovirus exposure and HLA in healthy donors. It was with 60 Vbeta and 13 Jbeta primers that the PCR ran. TCRdb's table, derived via immunoSEQ multiplex PCR, lists solely in-frame clones and lacks some. There are tens of thousands of clones in the sample, with about 4% held by the top ten. The specimen was PBMCs. The receptors originated from a female donor in good health and CMV-seropositive.

V and J are TRBV6-5 and TRBJ2-7; 8 bases match TRBD1. There are 12 residues in the CDR3. V lost 6 bases, J lost 5 bases, and 3 bases stayed unmatched. Germline V lookup: CDR1 MNHEY, CDR2 SVGAGI. DNA for the CDR3: TGTGCCAGCAGACAGGGGGTAAACGAGCAGTACTTC. Translation gives CASRQGVNEQYF.

J is TRBJ2-7 and V is TRBV11-2; weak D call: TRBD1 (6 bases). The CDR3 length is 13 residues. Trimming removed 6 bases at V and 4 bases at J, with 13 bases between. Per germline, CDR1 SGHAT and CDR2 FQNNGV. The CDR3 sequence is CASRITGRYEQYF. The DNA for the CDR3 is TGTGCCAGCAGGATTACAGGGAGATACGAGCAGTACTTC.

The chain has TRBV11-2 and TRBJ2-7; a possible D gene is TRBD2 (7 bases). The length of the CDR3 is 14 residues. V shed 9 bases and J shed 3 bases, with 18 bases lying between them. Germline V gene lookup returns CDR1 SGHAT and CDR2 FQNNGV. The CDR3 coding sequence is TGTGCCAGTACCCCGGGGGGACACCTCTACGAGCAGTACTTC. It codes for CASTPGGHLYEQYF.

The chain combines TRBV4-2 with TRBJ1-1, with no clear D. V dropped 4 bases and J dropped 5 bases, with 14 bases sitting between them. CDR1 is LGHNA, CDR2 YNFKEQ, per germline. This CDR3 region has 14 residues. CDR3 amino acids: CASSLEDMGTEAFF. In DNA, the CDR3 is TGTGCCAGCAGCCTGGAGGATATGGGGACTGAAGCTTTCTTT.

This chain links TRBV4-1 with TRBJ2-3; 8 nucleotides line up with TRBD2. V trimming: 3 bases; J trimming: 10 bases; junction bases outside the gene matches: 6. The CDR3 sequence is 13 residues long. The germline V gene encodes CDR1 MGHRA and CDR2 YSYEKL. The CDR3 coding sequence is TGCGCCAGCAGCCAGGTTAGCGGGGAGGCGCAGTATTTT. Translating it yields CASSQVSGEAQYF.